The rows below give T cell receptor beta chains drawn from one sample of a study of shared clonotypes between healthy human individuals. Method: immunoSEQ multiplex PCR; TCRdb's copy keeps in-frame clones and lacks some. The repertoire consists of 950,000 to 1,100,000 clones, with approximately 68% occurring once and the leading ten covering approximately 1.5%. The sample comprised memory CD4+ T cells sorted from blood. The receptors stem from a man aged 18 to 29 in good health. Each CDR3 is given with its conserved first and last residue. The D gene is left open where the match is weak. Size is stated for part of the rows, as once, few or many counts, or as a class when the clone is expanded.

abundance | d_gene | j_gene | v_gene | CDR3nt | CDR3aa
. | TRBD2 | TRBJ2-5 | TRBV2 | TGTGCCAGCAAGCGGACTAGCCAAGAGACCCAGTACTTC | CASKRTSQETQYF
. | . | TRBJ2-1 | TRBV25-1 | TGTGCCAGCAGTCCCCGGACAGCCCATTACAATGAGCAGTTCTTC | CASSPRTAHYNEQFF
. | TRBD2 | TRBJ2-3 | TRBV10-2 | TGCGCCACGCGTACTAGCGGGGCCAACACAGATACGCAGTATTTT | CATRTSGANTDTQYF
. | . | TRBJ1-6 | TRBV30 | TGTGCCTGGAGTCTCGACGCAGGCAATTCACCCCTCCACTTT | CAWSLDAGNSPLHF
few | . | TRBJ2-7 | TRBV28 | TGTGCCAGCATTCCGTCCGGGACACCCTACGAGCAGTACTTC | CASIPSGTPYEQYF
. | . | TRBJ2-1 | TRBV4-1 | TGCGCCAGCAGCAACCCGCGGGGAACCTACAATGAGCAGTTCTTC | CASSNPRGTYNEQFF
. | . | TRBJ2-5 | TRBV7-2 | TGTGCCAGCAGCTTCCAGAGGGGGGAAGAGACCCAGTACTTC | CASSFQRGEETQYF
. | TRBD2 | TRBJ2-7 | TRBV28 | TGTGCCAGCACCCTAAGTGGGGGGGCCTACGAGCAGTACTTC | CASTLSGGAYEQYF
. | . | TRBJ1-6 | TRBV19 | TGTGCCAGTAGTACCCTATCTTCACCCCTCCACTTT | CASSTLSSPLHF
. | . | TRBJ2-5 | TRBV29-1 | TGCAGCGTTGAACCTCTAACTCCCCGGGAGACCCAGTACTTC | CSVEPLTPRETQYF
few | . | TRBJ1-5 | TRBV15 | TGTGCCACCAGCGGGTACAATCAGCCCCAGCATTTT | CATSGYNQPQHF
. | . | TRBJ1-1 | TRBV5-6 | TGTGCCAGCAGCTGGGGACACCGGGGCACCAAGATGAACACTGAAGCTTTCTTT | CASSWGHRGTKMNTEAFF
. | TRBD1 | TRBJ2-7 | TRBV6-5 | TGTGCCAGCAGTTCCCCGGGACAGGGCCTAACCTACGAGCAGTACTTC | CASSSPGQGLTYEQYF
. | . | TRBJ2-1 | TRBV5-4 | TGTGCCAGCACCACGCGGGGATCAGATGAGCAGTTCTTC | CASTTRGSDEQFF
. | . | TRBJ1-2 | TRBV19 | TGTGCCAGTAACCTACAGGGTGCTGGAGGCTACACCTTC | CASNLQGAGGYTF
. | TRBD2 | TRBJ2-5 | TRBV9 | TGTGCCAGCAGCCCCTCACTAGCGGGGGAGACCCAGTACTTC | CASSPSLAGETQYF
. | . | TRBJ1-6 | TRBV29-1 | TGCAGCGTCCAAGGGGGGGAGAATTCACCCCTCCACTTT | CSVQGGENSPLHF
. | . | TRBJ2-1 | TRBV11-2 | TGTGCCAGCAGCGAGGGCAAGGGTGAGCAGTTCTTC | CASSEGKGEQFF
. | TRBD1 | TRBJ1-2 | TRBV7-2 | TGTGCCAGCAGCTCCACAGGGGACGACTATGGCTACACCTTC | CASSSTGDDYGYTF
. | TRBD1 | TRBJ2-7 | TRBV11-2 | TGTGCCAGCAGCTCGACGTACAGGGGGGAGAGGACCTACGAGCAGTACTTC | CASSSTYRGERTYEQYF
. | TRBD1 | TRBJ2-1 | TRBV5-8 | TGTGCCAGCAGCCTGATGACAGGGGCGTTCTTC | CASSLMTGAFF
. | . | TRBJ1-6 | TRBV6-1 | TGTGCCAGCAGTGAACAGGGAATAGGCTCCTATAATTCACCCCTCCACTTT | CASSEQGIGSYNSPLHF
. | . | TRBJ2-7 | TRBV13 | TGTGCCAGCAGTTACGACGGGAACTACGAGCAGTACTTC | CASSYDGNYEQYF
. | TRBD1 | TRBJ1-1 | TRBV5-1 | TGCGCCAGCAGCTTGGGGGACAGGGAAGCTTTCTTT | CASSLGDREAFF
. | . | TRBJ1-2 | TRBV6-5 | TGTGCCATCGTCCTCAGGCTTAACTATGGCTACACCTTC | CAIVLRLNYGYTF
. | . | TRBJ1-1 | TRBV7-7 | TGTGCTAGCAGTTTGTCCGAAAGGACTGAAGCTTTCTTT | CASSLSERTEAFF
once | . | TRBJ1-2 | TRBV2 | TGTGCCAGCAATGGACAGTCGGACTATGGCTACACCTTC | CASNGQSDYGYTF
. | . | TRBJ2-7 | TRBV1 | TGCACCAGCAGCCCGAGGGGGGAGGGATTATACGAGCAGTACTTC | CTSSPRGEGLYEQYF
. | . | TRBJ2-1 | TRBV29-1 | TGCAGCGTTGAGCAACTCGCCTCCTACAATGAGCAGTTCTTC | CSVEQLASYNEQFF
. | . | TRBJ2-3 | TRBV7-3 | TGTGCCAGCAGCTCACTGGGAGATACGCAGTATTTT | CASSSLGDTQYF
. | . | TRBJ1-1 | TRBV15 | TGTGCCACCAGCAGAGCGTGGGCCCTGAACACTGAAGCTTTCTTT | CATSRAWALNTEAFF
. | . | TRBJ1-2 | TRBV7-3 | TGTGCCAGCAGCTTATCAGGGGCCTCGAGGAGACACTACACCTTC | CASSLSGASRRHYTF
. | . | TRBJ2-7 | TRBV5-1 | TGCGCCAGCAGCCCGGGGAGCTCCTACGAGCAGTACTTC | CASSPGSSYEQYF
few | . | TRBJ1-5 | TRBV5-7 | TGTGCCAGCAGCTCCTACCGGGAGGTAAATCAGCCCCAGCATTTT | CASSSYREVNQPQHF
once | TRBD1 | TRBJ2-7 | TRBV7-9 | TGTGCCAGCAGCTTACAATACAGGGGGCACGGTGAGCAGTACTTC | CASSLQYRGHGEQYF
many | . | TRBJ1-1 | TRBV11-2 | TGTGCCAGCAGCTTCCTAAATGAAGCTTTCTTT | CASSFLNEAFF
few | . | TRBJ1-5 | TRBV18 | TGTGCCAGCTCACCACCGGGACAAAGCGGGAGCCAGCCCCAGCATTTT | CASSPPGQSGSQPQHF
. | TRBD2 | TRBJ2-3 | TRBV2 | TGTGCCAGCAGAATGAGACTAGCGGGGTGGACAGATACGCAGTATTTT | CASRMRLAGWTDTQYF
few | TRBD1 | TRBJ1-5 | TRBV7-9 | TGTGCCAGCAGCTCCGGACAGGGGAGTCAGCCCCAGCATTTT | CASSSGQGSQPQHF
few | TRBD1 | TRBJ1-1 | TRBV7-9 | TGTGCCAGCAGCTCGGGACAGGGCCTTGAAGCTTTCTTT | CASSSGQGLEAFF
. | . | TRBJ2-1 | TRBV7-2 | TGTGCCAGCAGCTTAAATAGGGTGCATGAGCAGTTCTTC | CASSLNRVHEQFF
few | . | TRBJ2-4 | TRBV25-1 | TGTGCCAGCAGTGGACCCGGGTCCAAAAACATTCAGTACTTC | CASSGPGSKNIQYF
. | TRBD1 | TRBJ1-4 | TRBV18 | TGTGCCAGCTCACCACGGACAGGGGGCAATGAAAAACTGTTTTTT | CASSPRTGGNEKLFF
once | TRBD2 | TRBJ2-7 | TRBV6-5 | TGTGCCAGCAGTAGGGGACTAGCGCGGGAGCAGTACTTC | CASSRGLAREQYF
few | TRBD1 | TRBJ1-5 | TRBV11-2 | TGTGCCAGCAGTTTAACAGGGGATCAGCCCCAGCATTTT | CASSLTGDQPQHF
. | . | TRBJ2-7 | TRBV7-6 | TGTGCCAGCAGCTCCTACGCCTACGAGCAGTACTTC | CASSSYAYEQYF
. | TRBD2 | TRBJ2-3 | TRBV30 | TGTGCCTGGTGTTTACGGGACTACACGCAGTATTTT | CAWCLRDYTQYF
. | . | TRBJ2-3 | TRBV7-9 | TGTGCCAGCAGCTCATATGCGGGGTACACAGATACGCAGTATTTT | CASSSYAGYTDTQYF
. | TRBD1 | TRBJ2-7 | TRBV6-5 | TGTGCCAGCAGCACCGGGACAGGAGGCTACGAGCAGTACTTC | CASSTGTGGYEQYF
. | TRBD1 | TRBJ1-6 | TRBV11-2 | TGTGCCAGCAGCCAACAGGGACAGAAAGACTCACCCCTCCACTTT | CASSQQGQKDSPLHF
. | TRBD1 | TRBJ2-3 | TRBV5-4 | TGTGCCAGCAACCCCGGCACCCAGGGGGCGAATACGCAGTATTTT | CASNPGTQGANTQYF
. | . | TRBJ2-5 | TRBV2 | TGTGCCAGCAGTGAAGGGCTTAGCGGAAGTATACAAGAGACCCAGTACTTC | CASSEGLSGSIQETQYF
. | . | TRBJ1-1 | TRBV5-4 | TGTGCCAGCAGCTTGGATCGGGGGTTGAACACTGAAGCTTTCTTT | CASSLDRGLNTEAFF
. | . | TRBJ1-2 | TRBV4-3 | TGCGCCAGCAGCCCCGGTGGGGGGGCCTTCGGTGGCTACACCTTC | CASSPGGGAFGGYTF
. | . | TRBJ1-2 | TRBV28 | TGTGCCAGCAGTTTATCGGCCGACAACTTGTATGGCTACACCTTC | CASSLSADNLYGYTF